Below are 2 T cell receptor beta chains sequenced from a single sample in a study of blood T cell repertoires in COVID-19 (dated by TCRdb to the early 2020s). The library was produced with the immunoSEQ multiplex PCR assay. In its TCRdb copy, this immuneACCESS table keeps in-frame sequences only and misses some clones. Where compared with another copy, unresolved V genes explain less than half of these, and the others have no known cause. The sample includes over 250,000 clones, with around 90% observed a single time. Jointly, the top ten make up 2% to 3% of the sample. The sequencing sample was made of PBMCs or T cells enriched from blood (not recorded which). Receptors originate from a man in his 60s who had recovered from COVID-19.

The genes are TRBV4-3 and TRBJ1-1; D may be TRBD1 (6 bases). Trimming pared 3 bases from V and 8 bases from J, leaving 16 bases between. Germline values: CDR1 LGHNA, CDR2 YSLEER. The CDR3 spans 14 residues. The CDR3 bases are TGCGCCAGCAGCCACTCCCCGGCAGGGGAAGAAGCTTTCTTT. Its protein product is CASSHSPAGEEAFF.

The chain is built from TRBV14 and TRBJ2-1; D might be TRBD2 (5 bases). The CDR3 sequence is 15 residues long. The germline CDR1 and CDR2 sequences are SGHDN and FVKESK. Trimming shortened V by 3 bases and J by 1 base, and 10 bases separated the two germline ends. CDR3 region: CASSQRTYSYNEQFF. CDR3 bases: TGTGCCAGCAGCCAGCGGACTTATTCCTACAATGAGCAGTTCTTC. The full variable domain, with the rest looked up from reference TRBV14 and TRBJ2-1, is EAGVTQFPSHSVIEKGQTVTLRCDPISGHDNLYWYRRVMGKEIKFLLHFVKESKQDESGMPNNRFLAERTGGTYSTLKVQPAELEDSGVYFCASSQRTYSYNEQFFGPGTRLTVL.